The entry that follows covers one TCR beta chain sequence. Using immunoSEQ multiplex PCR, the repertoire was profiled, and TCRdb retains in-frame clones only, with some absent. The sample consists of about 220,000 clones, around 90% of them appearing once. Ages ranged from about 18 to 89 years, with residence in approximately 25 US areas. Cohorts were assigned according to the clinical history that participants reported. Trimming cost V 6 bases and J 2 bases, with 10 bases left between them. This CDR3 has 13 residues. Germline lookup yields CDR1 SNHLY and CDR2 FYNNEI. The entry originates in a study of blood T cell repertoires in COVID-19. Across the whole study: COVID-19 samples collected from the United States, Italy and Spain covered acute and convalescent phases. PBMCs, B-cell-depleted T cells, or T cells provided the cDNA or gDNA that made up the material.

Sequenced sample: PBMCs or T cells enriched from blood (not recorded which). The V call is TRBV2, the J call TRBJ2-5; D might be TRBD2 (5 bases). The sequence was collected from a man aged 25 to 40 who had been exposed to COVID-19. The CDR3 DNA follows: TGTGCCAGCAGCGCGGACTTGCAAGAGACCCAGTACTTC. Its translation is CASSADLQETQYF.